These 31 T cell receptor beta chains came from one sample sequenced in a study of CD8 T cells in Susac syndrome. Random hexamers were used to reverse transcribe an amount of roughly 0.45 to 1 ug RNA. Via MiXCR, TCRdb re-called the immunoSEQ multiplex PCR reads, giving one row per CDR3 protein. The table includes over 200,000 distinct CDR3 sequences, approximately 95% detected once. The sequenced sample was CD4+ T cells from PBMCs. The receptors shown here come from a human donor with multiple sclerosis.

CDR3 DNA sequence: TGTGCCACCGCTCTAGGGGGGGGAATGGATACGCAGTATTTT. It translates to CATALGGGMDTQYF. The chain uses TRBV7-2 and TRBJ2-3; the D gene is possibly TRBD2 (7 bases). The CDR3 has 14 amino acids. Germline CDR1 is SGHTA and CDR2 is FQGNSA. Deletions cut 10 bases from V and 6 bases from J, with 20 bases between.

The count of this clonotype is one. J is TRBJ2-1 and V is TRBV29-1; D gene unclear. Germline CDR1 and CDR2: SQVTM and ANQGSEA. Trimming took off 5 bases at V and 6 bases at J, with 11 bases between the two ends. The CDR3 runs to 12 residues. CDR3 nucleotides: TGCAGCGTTTGCCAGGTTGCCAATGAGCAGTTCTTC. It specifies CSVCQVANEQFF.

For the CDR3, the DNA is TGCGCCAGCAGCTTGAACACGGGGGCCGGGGAGACCCAGTACTTC. Its protein product is CASSLNTGAGETQYF. The V and J genes are TRBV5-1 and TRBJ2-5; D is possibly TRBD1 or TRBD2 (6 bases each). The CDR3 extends over 15 amino acids. Trimming took off 1 base at V and 5 bases at J, with 15 bases between the two ends. Germline V gene lookup returns CDR1 SGHRS and CDR2 YFSETQ.

The chain combines TRBV30 with TRBJ1-2, with a tentative D call TRBD1 (5 bases). Germline CDR1 is GTSNPN and CDR2 is SVGIG (reference sequence). Trimming shortened V by 0 bases and J by 8 bases, and 16 bases separated the two germline ends. This CDR3 contains 14 residues. The CDR3 DNA follows: TGTGCCTGGAGTGTATTGGGTCCGGGGCTCGGCTACACCTTC. Its protein is CAWSVLGPGLGYTF.

The chain uses TRBV27 and TRBJ1-2, with 9 positions matching TRBD1. This CDR3 has 15 residues. V gave up 4 bases and J gave up 4 bases; unmatched junction bases: 7. Germline values: CDR1 MNHEY, CDR2 SMNVEV (reference sequence). CDR3 nucleotide sequence: TGTGCCAGCAGTTGGTCCCGGGACAGGGCCTATGGCTACACCTTC. It codes for CASSWSRDRAYGYTF.

The V and J genes are TRBV7-6 and TRBJ2-1, with TRBD2 identical over 10 bases. V lost 5 bases, J lost 0 bases, and 13 bases stayed unmatched. Germline V gene sequence: CDR1 SGHVS, CDR2 FNYEAQ. The CDR3 is 19 residues long. For the CDR3, the DNA is TGTGCCAGCAGCCCCAGGGGTAGCGGGGGGCTGAGCTCCTACAATGAGCAGTTCTTC. It yields the protein CASSPRGSGGLSSYNEQFF.

The J gene is TRBJ2-3, the V gene TRBV7-2; D call uncertain. V shed 5 bases and J shed 0 bases, with 15 bases lying between them. Germline values: CDR1 SGHTA, CDR2 FQGNSA. CDR3 length equals 16 residues. Here the CDR3 DNA reads TGTGCCAGCAGCCCGAAGGGCTTCACTAGCACAGATACGCAGTATTTT. It translates to CASSPKGFTSTDTQYF.

This sequence joins TRBV7-2 and TRBJ2-5, with D possibly matching TRBD2 (5 bases). This CDR3 has 12 amino acids. Looked up from germline, CDR1 is SGHTA and CDR2 is FQGNSA. Between the trimmed V and J ends, which lost 5 bases and 5 bases, there was a span of 9 bases. CDR3 in amino acids: CASSQPGETQYF. DNA for the CDR3: TGTGCCAGCAGCCAACCGGGGGAGACCCAGTACTTC.

This clonotype was seen once. CDR3 sequence (DNA): TGTGCCAGCAGCACGGAGCCTACTTCGCCCCAGCATTTT. Amino acid sequence: CASSTEPTSPQHF. The chain is built from TRBV3-1 and TRBJ1-5; D gene unclear. Trimming took off 5 bases at V and 9 bases at J, with 14 bases between the two ends. Germline V gene data show CDR1 as LGHDT and CDR2 as YNNKEL (reference sequence). This CDR3 is 13 amino acids long.

This chain connects TRBV3-1 to TRBJ2-1; D may be TRBD2 (5 bases). V lost 5 bases, J lost 3 bases, and 11 bases lay in between. CDR1 and CDR2 from the germline V gene are LGHDT and YNNKEL (reference sequence). The CDR3 runs to 14 residues. The CDR3 loop is CASSAPGNYNEQFF. The CDR3 DNA follows: TGTGCCAGCAGCGCACCCGGGAACTACAATGAGCAGTTCTTC.

The chain carries TRBV7-8 and TRBJ1-5, with a tentative D call TRBD1 (5 bases). Deletions cut 1 base from V and 7 bases from J, with 20 bases between. The CDR3 is made up of 17 amino acids. Germline values: CDR1 SGHVS, CDR2 FQNEAQ. Here the CDR3 reads CASSLGDPGHTFQPQHF. In nucleotides, the CDR3 is TGTGCCAGCAGCTTAGGAGACCCAGGACACACTTTCCAGCCCCAGCATTTT.

J is TRBJ2-7 and V is TRBV7-9, with 9 bases aligning to TRBD1. The V and J ends lost 1 base and 3 bases, in that order; junction bases with no gene match: 1. Germline V lookup: CDR1 SEHNR, CDR2 FQNEAQ (reference sequence). This CDR3 is built from 14 residues. CDR3 region: CASSLGGQGYEQYV. In DNA form, the CDR3 reads TGTGCCAGCAGCTTAGGGGGACAGGGCTACGAGCAGTACGTC.

This chain connects TRBV11-2 to TRBJ1-2; D unresolved. Germline assignment: CDR1 SGHAT and CDR2 FQNNGV. V lost 5 bases, J lost 8 bases, and 12 bases lay in between. The CDR3 loop spans 12 amino acids. CDR3 coding DNA: TGTGCCAGCAGCCCTCAACTCGGGGGCTACACCTTC. Its translation: CASSPQLGGYTF.

This chain joins TRBV27 and TRBJ2-5; D is possibly TRBD2 (6 bases). Germline CDR1 and CDR2: MNHEY and SMNVEV (reference sequence). This CDR3 has 15 amino acids. Deletions cut 3 bases from V and 1 base from J, with 12 bases between. In nucleotides, the CDR3 is TGTGCCAGCAGTTTCCGGGGGAACCTCCAAGAGACCCAGTACTTC. Its translation is CASSFRGNLQETQYF.

V is TRBV7-9 and J is TRBJ2-3; D remains ambiguous. Germline assignment: CDR1 SEHNR and CDR2 FQNEAQ (reference sequence). V dropped 1 base and J dropped 6 bases, with 5 bases sitting between them. The CDR3 consists of 12 residues. The CDR3 protein is CASSLESDTQYF. The CDR3 bases are TGTGCCAGCAGCTTAGAGTCCGATACGCAGTATTTT.

The chain carries TRBV12-1 and TRBJ2-1; TRBD2, the D gene given by the table, was not confirmed from the DNA. TRBV12-1 is described as a pseudogene. The CDR3 consists of 14 residues. CDR3 bases: TGTGCCAGCAGCTTTGGGGGACTCGACAATGAGCAGTTCTTC. It codes for CASSFGGLDNEQFF.

The chain links TRBV20-1 to TRBJ1-5; tentatively, D is TRBD1 (5 bases). This CDR3 has 12 residues. The ends were cut back, 2 bases at V and 8 bases at J, with 10 bases in the middle. Germline CDR1 is DFQATT and CDR2 is SNEGSKA (reference sequence). The CDR3 sequence is CSARQGGKPQHF. DNA for the CDR3: TGCAGTGCTAGACAGGGAGGGAAGCCCCAGCATTTT.

The table lists this clonotype with a count of one. The chain joins TRBV7-8 to TRBJ1-3; unclear D gene. Trimming stripped 0 bases from V and 1 base from J, with 7 bases between. Germline V gene data show CDR1 as SGHVS and CDR2 as FQNEAQ. This CDR3 contains 15 residues. The CDR3 coding sequence is TGTGCCAGCAGCTTAGCTGTGGATTCTGGAAACACCATATATTTT. Translating it yields CASSLAVDSGNTIYF.

The CDR3 reads CASSTRTGSSRETQYF. The CDR3 nucleotides read TGTGCCAGCAGCACAAGGACTGGTAGTAGTCGGGAGACCCAGTACTTC. The V call is TRBV11-2, the J call TRBJ2-5, with D maybe TRBD2 (5 bases). CDR3 length: 16 residues. V was shortened by 5 bases and J by 5 bases, with 21 bases between the two germline ends. Germline V gene data show CDR1 as SGHAT and CDR2 as FQNNGV. Full variable domain (rest looked up from reference TRBV11-2 and TRBJ2-5): EAGVAQSPRYKIIEKRQSVAFWCNPISGHATLYWYQQILGQGPKLLIQFQNNGVVDDSQLPKDRFSAERLKGVDSTLKIQPAKLEDSAVYLCASSTRTGSSRETQYFGPGTRLLVL.

The chain has TRBV29-1 and TRBJ2-1; D possibly corresponds to TRBD2 (7 bases). Germline CDR1 is SQVTM and CDR2 is ANQGSEA. The V end was cut by 6 bases, the J end by 0 bases, with 18 bases between. This CDR3 is 16 amino acids long. CDR3 bases: TGCAGCGTCTCCCGCCCGGGGGGCGTCTCCTACAATGAGCAGTTCTTC. Translating it yields CSVSRPGGVSYNEQFF.

This chain joins TRBV5-1 and TRBJ2-1; unclear D gene. The V end was cut by 2 bases, the J end by 7 bases, with 7 bases between. The CDR3 is 12 amino acids. The germline V gene has CDR1 SGHRS and CDR2 YFSETQ. CDR3 amino acids: CASSFPANEQFF. CDR3 nucleotide sequence: TGCGCCAGCAGCTTCCCGGCAAATGAGCAGTTCTTC. The entire variable domain, with the rest obtained from reference TRBV5-1 and TRBJ2-1, is as follows: KAGVTQTPRYLIKTRGQQVTLSCSPISGHRSVSWYQQTPGQGLQFLFEYFSETQRNKGNFPGRFSGRQFSNSRSEMNVSTLELGDSALYLCASSFPANEQFFGPGTRLTVL.

The chain joins TRBV6-5 to TRBJ2-5; TRBD1 aligns across 8 bases. V lost 5 bases and J lost 5; bases outside the gene matches: 7. The CDR3 sequence is 14 residues long. CDR1 and CDR2 (germline): MNHEY, SVGAGI. CDR3 amino acids: CASSPTGVGETQYF. The CDR3 DNA reads TGTGCCAGCAGTCCGACAGGGGTAGGGGAGACCCAGTACTTC.

This clonotype was observed a single time. The V gene is TRBV7-2, the J gene TRBJ1-6, with unresolved D. There are 12 residues in the CDR3. Trimming left V 5 bases short and J 4 bases short, with 3 bases between. Germline loops: CDR1 SGHTA, CDR2 FQGNSA. CDR3 in DNA: TGTGCCAGCAGCCGATATAATTCACCCCTCCACTTT. Translation gives CASSRYNSPLHF. Looking up the rest from reference TRBV7-2 and TRBJ1-6 gives the full variable domain: GAGVSQSPSNKVTEKGKDVELRCDPISGHTALYWYRQSLGQGLEFLIYFQGNSAPDKSGLPSDRFSAERTGGSVSTLTIQRTQQEDSAVYLCASSRYNSPLHFGNGTRLTVT.

V usage is TRBV7-9 and J usage is TRBJ1-1, with 7 bases identical to TRBD1. The germline V gene has CDR1 SEHNR and CDR2 FQNEAQ (reference sequence). Trimming took 2 bases from V and 3 from J; bases not matched to a gene: 3. The CDR3 consists of 14 residues. The CDR3 bases are TGTGCCAGCAGCTTAATAACAGGGGACACTGAAGCTTTCTTT. This sequence encodes CASSLITGDTEAFF.

This clonotype is a singleton in its sample. The chain joins TRBV12-3 or TRBV12-4 to TRBJ1-1; possible D gene TRBD1, 5 bases. The V and J ends lost 7 bases and 3 bases respectively, with 15 bases between them. The CDR3 is made up of 14 amino acids. The CDR3 sequence is CASIFVRGDTEAFF. CDR3 bases: TGTGCCAGCATTTTCGTGAGGGGAGACACTGAAGCTTTCTTT.

V is TRBV30 and J is TRBJ1-5; D remains ambiguous. The CDR3 extends over 14 amino acids. With 0 bases removed from V and 3 bases from J, the gap between germline ends came to 9 bases. Germline assignment: CDR1 GTSNPN and CDR2 SVGIG (reference sequence). The CDR3 reads CAWSVARDNQPQHF. CDR3 coding DNA: TGTGCCTGGAGTGTAGCACGGGACAATCAGCCCCAGCATTTT.

This sequence joins TRBV30 and TRBJ1-2, with 8 nucleotides matching TRBD1. Germline V gene data show CDR1 as GTSNPN and CDR2 as SVGIG (reference sequence). V dropped 1 base and J dropped 4; count of bases not matched to a gene: 11. The CDR3 is 16 amino acids. The CDR3 DNA sequence: TGTGCCTGGAGTGGGACCAGGGGGCAGGGGCTCTATGGCTACACCTTC. Translation gives CAWSGTRGQGLYGYTF.

The chain recombines TRBV10-3 with TRBJ2-1; the D call may be TRBD1 or TRBD2 (5 bases each). Trimming shortened V by 4 bases and J by 9 bases, and 19 bases separated the two germline ends. CDR1 and CDR2 (germline): ENHRY, SYGVKD. This CDR3 region has 15 residues. In DNA form, the CDR3 reads TGTGCCATCAGTGCCGCGGGTAGGGGTTCGGGTGAGCAGTTCTTC. Translating gives CAISAAGRGSGEQFF.

The chain uses TRBV15 and TRBJ1-4; D gene uncertain. In germline, CDR1 is LNHNV, CDR2 YYDKDF (reference sequence). Trimming stripped 0 bases from V and 7 bases from J, with 6 bases between. The CDR3 is made up of 13 amino acids. CDR3 bases: TGTGCCACCAGCAGAGATCGGGGTGAAAAACTGTTTTTT. Translated, it gives CATSRDRGEKLFF.

The J gene is TRBJ1-1, the V gene TRBV18; D gene ambiguous. CDR1 and CDR2 from the germline V gene are KGHSH and LQKENI. The CDR3 sequence is 13 residues long. Trimming shortened V by 4 bases and J by 11 bases, and 17 bases separated the two germline ends. The CDR3, as DNA: TGTGCCAGCTCACAATCAATAGACCCGGGGGCTTTCTTT. This translates into CASSQSIDPGAFF.

The V and J genes are TRBV18 and TRBJ2-3, with 12 positions matching TRBD2. The CDR3 is 17 residues long. Trimming cost V 8 bases and J 4 bases; bases outside gene matches: 13. CDR1 is KGHSH and CDR2 is LQKENI in the germline V gene. CDR3 residues: CASAAASGGAGADTQYF. CDR3 sequence (DNA): TGTGCCAGCGCGGCGGCTAGCGGGGGGGCCGGGGCAGATACGCAGTATTTT.